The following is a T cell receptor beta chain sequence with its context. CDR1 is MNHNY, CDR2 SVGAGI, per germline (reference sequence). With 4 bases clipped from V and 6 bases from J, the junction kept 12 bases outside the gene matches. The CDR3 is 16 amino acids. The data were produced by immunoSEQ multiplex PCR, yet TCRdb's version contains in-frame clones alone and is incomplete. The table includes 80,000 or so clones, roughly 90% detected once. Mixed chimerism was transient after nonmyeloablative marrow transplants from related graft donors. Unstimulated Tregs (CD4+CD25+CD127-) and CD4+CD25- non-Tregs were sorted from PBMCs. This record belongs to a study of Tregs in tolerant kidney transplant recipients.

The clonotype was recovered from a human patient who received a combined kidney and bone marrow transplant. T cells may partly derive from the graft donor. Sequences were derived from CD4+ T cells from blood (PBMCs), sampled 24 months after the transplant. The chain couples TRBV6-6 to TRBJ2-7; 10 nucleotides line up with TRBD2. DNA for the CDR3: TGTGCCAGCAGTTGGGGGGCTAGCGGGAGTCGAAGCGAGCAGTACTTC. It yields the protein CASSWGASGSRSEQYF.